One sample yielded the 8 T cell receptor beta chains listed below, sequenced in a study of T cell repertoires in cytomegalovirus infection. Each CDR3 protein gets one entry after TCRdb re-called the reads with MiXCR. The table includes roughly 87,000 distinct CDR3 sequences, approximately 32% detected once. These receptors' antigens are unknown. The sequencing used CD8+ T cells from cultured PBMCs, collected from culture after CMV antigen stimulation. These receptors were collected from a human donor in good health (CMV status not recorded). Some clones in this sample may be carry-over from other donors' samples.

In its sample, this clonotype was seen once. V usage is TRBV7-9 and J usage is TRBJ1-4, with no clear D. This CDR3 contains 18 residues. CDR1 SEHNR and CDR2 FQNEAQ come from the germline V gene (reference sequence). V was clipped by 4 bases and J by 3 bases, with 21 bases between them. The CDR3 sequence is CASSSPSSLQTSNEKLFF. CDR3 in DNA: TGTGCCAGCAGCTCCCCTTCCTCATTACAGACCTCTAATGAAAAACTGTTTTTT.

The chain links TRBV7-8 to TRBJ2-3; perhaps TRBD1 as D (6 bases). From germline, CDR1 is SGHVS and CDR2 FQNEAQ. The V gene lost 2 bases and the J gene lost 7 bases, with 16 bases spanning the gap. CDR3 length: 15 amino acids. The CDR3 sequence is CASSLLQGMKYTQYF. CDR3 DNA sequence: TGTGCCAGCAGCTTACTGCAGGGGATGAAATATACGCAGTATTTT.

The V and J genes are TRBV7-2 and TRBJ1-1, with D unresolved. Germline CDR1 reads SGHTA; CDR2 reads FQGNSA. With 5 bases removed from V and 4 bases from J, the gap between germline ends came to 8 bases. The CDR3 totals 12 residues. The CDR3 reads CASSPTITEAFF. In DNA, the CDR3 is TGTGCCAGCAGCCCCACCATCACTGAAGCTTTCTTT.

This chain joins TRBV7-4 and TRBJ1-4; 7 bases match TRBD1. This CDR3 spans 12 amino acids. Germline loops: CDR1 SGHVT, CDR2 SQSDAQ. Losses at the gene ends were 5 bases for V and 8 bases for J; bases not matched to a gene: 2. The CDR3 nucleotides read TGTGCCAGCAGCGCAGGGGGGGAAAAACTGTTTTTT. It yields the protein CASSAGGEKLFF.

J is TRBJ1-2 and V is TRBV27; D unresolved. CDR1 MNHEY and CDR2 SMNVEV come from the germline V gene (reference sequence). V lost 4 bases and J lost 4, with 10 bases in between. The CDR3 totals 13 residues. CDR3 nucleotides: TGTGCCAGCAGTTCCCATGTCTTCTATGGCTACACCTTC. Translation gives CASSSHVFYGYTF.

The CDR3 protein is CASSPPVGPAEAFF. DNA for the CDR3: TGTGCCAGCAGCCCGCCGGTGGGACCCGCTGAAGCTTTCTTT. The chain combines TRBV7-9 with TRBJ1-1; D is perhaps TRBD1 (5 bases). CDR1 and CDR2 (germline): SEHNR, FQNEAQ (reference sequence). The CDR3 extends over 14 amino acids. V lost 5 bases and J 6 bases, leaving 16 bases between the germline ends.

This chain joins TRBV12-3 or TRBV12-4 and TRBJ2-1, with no clear D. Deletions cut 3 bases from V and 8 bases from J, with 5 bases between. The CDR3 has 11 residues. The CDR3 DNA reads TGTGCCAGCAGTTTCGGGTATGAGCAGTTCTTC. This encodes CASSFGYEQFF.

There are a few counts of this clonotype. V usage is TRBV11-1 and J usage is TRBJ2-1; D uncertain. This CDR3 spans 17 amino acids. CDR1 is SGHAT and CDR2 is FQDESV in the germline V gene (reference sequence). Trimming removed 4 bases at V and 0 bases at J, with 16 bases between. CDR3 sequence reads: CASSSQTGPSSYNEQFF. Here the CDR3 DNA reads TGTGCCAGCAGCTCCCAAACGGGCCCGAGCTCCTACAATGAGCAGTTCTTC.